This TCR beta chain emerged from a study of T cells expressing NK-cell markers. Germline V gene data show CDR1 as DFQATT and CDR2 as SNEGSKA (reference sequence). The CDR3 has 15 residues. TCRdb reworked the 5' RACE reads into one entry per CDR3 protein, no DNA. The sample has about 380,000 distinct CDR3 sequences. The sequencing sample was made of blood T cells: a sorted CD56 or NKG2C T cell subset, CD4+ or CD8+ T cells, or bulk PBMC T cells (not recorded which). V usage is TRBV20-1 and J usage is TRBJ1-1. This clonotype was sampled from a man aged 18 to 69 in good health. CDR3 region: CSARDTQVSNTEAFF.